This is a list of T cell receptor beta chains from one sample in a study of lymphopenia after photon versus proton radiotherapy. Generated by immunoSEQ multiplex PCR, the TCRdb table keeps only in-frame clones and is missing some. Here the sample spans about 60,000 clones, roughly 83% being singletons. Sample: peripheral blood, taken from a patient treated with proton-based radiotherapy. The receptors were sampled from a man aged 60 to 69 with pancreatic cancer. Both conserved end residues are trimmed from each CDR3. Clone size is shown for a subset of rows, as once, few, many or a class of expanded clone.

V,J,size,length,CDR3
TRBV6-5,TRBJ1-1,-,11,ASSRNSGTGAF
TRBV5-4,TRBJ2-1,-,13,ASSSPRGTYNEQF
TRBV2,TRBJ2-7,-,13,ASSEAGTPNNEQY
TRBV5-4,TRBJ2-4,-,12,ASSLDPAKNIQY
TRBV4-3,TRBJ1-3,-,15,ASSQDWGPGSGNTIY
TRBV30,TRBJ1-1,-,11,AWSRSQNTEAF
TRBV6-5,TRBJ2-7,-,13,ASSQGRVGTYEQY
TRBV19,TRBJ1-5,few,12,ASSGQAGNQPQH
TRBV7-2,TRBJ2-7,few,12,ASSSLAGVGEQY
TRBV29-1,TRBJ2-1,-,12,SAITSGLYNEQF
TRBV9,TRBJ1-2,-,14,ASSVGGTGLPYGYT
TRBV30,TRBJ2-5,-,9,AWSNQETQY
TRBV29-1,TRBJ2-3,-,12,SVADRVNGDTQY
TRBV5-1,TRBJ1-1,-,13,ASSDRNNMNTEAF
TRBV28,TRBJ2-6,-,15,ASSSSSFTQGANVLT
TRBV18,TRBJ1-1,-,12,ASSPTGVNTEAF
TRBV10-3,TRBJ2-5,-,13,AISESTGNPETQY